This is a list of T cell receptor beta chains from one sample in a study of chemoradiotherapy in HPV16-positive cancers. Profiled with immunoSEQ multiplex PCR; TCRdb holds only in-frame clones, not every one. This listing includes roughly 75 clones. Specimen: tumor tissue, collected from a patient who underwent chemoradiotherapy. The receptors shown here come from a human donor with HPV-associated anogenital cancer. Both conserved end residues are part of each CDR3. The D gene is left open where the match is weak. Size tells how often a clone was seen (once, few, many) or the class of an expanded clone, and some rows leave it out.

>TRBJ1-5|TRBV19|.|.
TGTGCCAGTAGTATAACGGGGGAAAGCAATCAGCCCCAGCATTTT
CASSITGESNQPQHF
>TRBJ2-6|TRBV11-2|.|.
TGTGCCAGCAGCAGTTTGAAGCAACAAAGTCGGGCCAACGTCCTGACTTTC
CASSSLKQQSRANVLTF
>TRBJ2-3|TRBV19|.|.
TGTGCCAGTATCCCGGACAGCACAGATACGCAGTATTTT
CASIPDSTDTQYF
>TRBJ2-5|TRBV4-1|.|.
TGCGCCAGCAGCCAAGGCTCAGGCGAAGAGACCCAGTACTTC
CASSQGSGEETQYF
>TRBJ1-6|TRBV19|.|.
TGTGCCAGTCCCCCCCTGGACAGATCTCATAATTCACCCCTCCACTTT
CASPPLDRSHNSPLHF
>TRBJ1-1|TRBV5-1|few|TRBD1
TGCGCCAGCAGCGGCGACCGGGACAGGGAAGCTTTCTTT
CASSGDRDREAFF
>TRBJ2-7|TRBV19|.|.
TGTGCCAGTAGATCAGGCTACGAGCAGTACTTC
CASRSGYEQYF
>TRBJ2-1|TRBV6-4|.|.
TGTGCCAGCAGTGACTCGAAACGGGACGTCAATGAGCAGTTCTTC
CASSDSKRDVNEQFF
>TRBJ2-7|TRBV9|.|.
TGTGCCAGCAGCCTGGCAGGACCCCTCTCCTACGAGCAGTACTTC
CASSLAGPLSYEQYF
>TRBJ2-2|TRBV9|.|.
TGTGCCAGCAGCGTGGAGACTAACACCGGGGAGCTGTTTTTT
CASSVETNTGELFF
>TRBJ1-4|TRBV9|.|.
TGTGCCAGCAGCGTCGGTCAGTCGAATGAAAAACTGTTTTTT
CASSVGQSNEKLFF
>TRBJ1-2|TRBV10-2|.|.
TGCGCCAGCAGTGAGTACGCAGAGTACTATGGCTACACCTTC
CASSEYAEYYGYTF
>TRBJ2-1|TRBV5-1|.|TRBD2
TGCGCCAGCAGCCCTAGCGGGGGGACCTCCTACAATGAGCAGTTCTTC
CASSPSGGTSYNEQFF